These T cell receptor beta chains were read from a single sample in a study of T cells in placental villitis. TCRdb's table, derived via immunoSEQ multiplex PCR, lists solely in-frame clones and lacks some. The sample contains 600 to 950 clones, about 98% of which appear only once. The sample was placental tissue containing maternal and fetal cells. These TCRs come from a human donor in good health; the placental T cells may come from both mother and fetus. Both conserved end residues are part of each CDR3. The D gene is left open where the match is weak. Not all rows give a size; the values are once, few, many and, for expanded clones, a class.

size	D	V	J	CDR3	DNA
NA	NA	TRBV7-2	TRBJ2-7	CASSLATTPYEQYF	TGTGCCAGCAGCTTAGCGACCACCCCCTACGAGCAGTACTTC
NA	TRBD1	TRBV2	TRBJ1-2	CASYARTGGYTF	TGTGCCAGCTACGCACGGACAGGCGGCTACACCTTC
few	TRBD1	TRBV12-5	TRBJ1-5	CASGNNRDRVFGPQHF	TGTGCTAGTGGTAACAACCGGGACAGGGTCTTTGGGCCCCAGCATTTT
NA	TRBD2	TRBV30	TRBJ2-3	CAFTAGTSGGDTQYF	TGTGCTTTCACCGCCGGGACTAGCGGGGGTGATACGCAGTATTTT
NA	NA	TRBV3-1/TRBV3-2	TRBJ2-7	CASSYYLYEQYF	TGTGCCAGCAGCTATTACCTATACGAGCAGTACTTC
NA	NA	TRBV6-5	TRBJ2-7	CASSYSRVTGTEQYF	TGTGCCAGCAGTTACTCGCGAGTTACCGGGACCGAGCAGTACTTC
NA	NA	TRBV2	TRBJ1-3	CASRQASGNTIYF	TGTGCCAGCAGACAGGCTTCTGGAAACACCATATATTTT
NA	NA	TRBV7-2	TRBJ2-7	CASSLEGELGPEQYF	TGTGCCAGCAGCTTAGAGGGGGAACTAGGTCCCGAGCAGTACTTC
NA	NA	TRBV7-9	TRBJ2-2	CASTKFNTGELFF	TGTGCCAGCACCAAATTTAACACCGGGGAGCTGTTTTTT
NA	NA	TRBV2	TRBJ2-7	CASSAKGRGSYEQYF	TGTGCCAGCAGTGCGAAGGGGCGAGGCTCCTACGAGCAGTACTTC
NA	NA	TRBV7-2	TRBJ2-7	CASSLITYYEQYF	TGTGCCAGCAGCTTAATCACTTACTACGAGCAGTACTTC
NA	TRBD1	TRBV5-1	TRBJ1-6	CASRGGMGQTNSPLHF	TGCGCCAGCAGGGGCGGAATGGGACAGACAAATTCACCCCTCCACTTT
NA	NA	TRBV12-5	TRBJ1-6	CASGLTPVGSPLHF	TGTGCTAGTGGTTTGACCCCGGTCGGATCACCCCTCCACTTT
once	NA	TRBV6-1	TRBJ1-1	CASSEPGRTEAFF	TGTGCCAGCAGTGAGCCAGGGAGGACTGAAGCTTTCTTT
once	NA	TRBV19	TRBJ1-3	CASSRGLSGNTIYF	TGTGCCAGTAGTCGGGGTCTCTCTGGAAACACCATATATTTT
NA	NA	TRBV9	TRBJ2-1	CASSLRPAGNEQFF	TGTGCCAGCAGCTTACGTCCCGCCGGAAATGAGCAGTTCTTC
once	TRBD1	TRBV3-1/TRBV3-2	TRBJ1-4	CASSQRTGNEKLFF	TGTGCCAGCAGCCAGAGGACAGGGAACGAAAAACTGTTTTTT
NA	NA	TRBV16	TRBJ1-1	CASSQALGRGLGTEAFF	TGTGCCAGCAGCCAAGCGTTGGGCCGAGGCTTGGGCACTGAAGCTTTCTTT
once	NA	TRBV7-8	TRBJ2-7	CASSPSSYEQYF	TGTGCCAGCAGCCCGAGCTCCTACGAGCAGTACTTC
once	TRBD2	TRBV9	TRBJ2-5	CASSVGTSVQETQYF	TGTGCCAGCAGCGTAGGGACTAGCGTACAAGAGACCCAGTACTTC
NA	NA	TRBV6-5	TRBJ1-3	CASSYTGPAGNTIYF	TGTGCCAGCAGTTACACAGGGCCCGCTGGAAACACCATATATTTT
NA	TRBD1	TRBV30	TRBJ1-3	CAWSVGTASGNTIYF	TGTGCCTGGAGTGTAGGGACAGCCTCTGGAAACACCATATATTTT
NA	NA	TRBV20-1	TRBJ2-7	CSASDPGVDFYEQYF	TGCAGTGCTAGTGACCCAGGGGTCGACTTTTACGAGCAGTACTTC